This record looks at one TCR beta chain sequence and its context. CDR1 GTSNPN and CDR2 SVGIG come from the germline V gene (reference sequence). This CDR3 has 13 residues. Trimming at V came to 2 bases and at J to 5 bases, leaving 5 bases not matched to a gene. The sequencing template was cDNA reverse transcribed from extracted RNA. Some clones are missing from TCRdb's copy, which holds only in-frame ones; the method was immunoSEQ multiplex PCR. The table includes more than 150,000 clones, 45% to 65% detected once. The sample comes from a study of CD8+ T cells in alopecia areata. Indicated treatment: oral pan-JAK inhibitor, 5-10 mg twice daily.

The rearrangement joins TRBV30 to TRBJ1-1; TRBD1 matches at 7 bases. The sequence was obtained from a human donor with alopecia areata. Sequenced material: CD4+ T cells sorted from blood, taken at week 4, from a patient treated with tofacitinib. CDR3 protein: CAWSTDRATEAFF. CDR3 coding DNA: TGTGCCTGGAGTACCGACAGGGCAACTGAAGCTTTCTTT.